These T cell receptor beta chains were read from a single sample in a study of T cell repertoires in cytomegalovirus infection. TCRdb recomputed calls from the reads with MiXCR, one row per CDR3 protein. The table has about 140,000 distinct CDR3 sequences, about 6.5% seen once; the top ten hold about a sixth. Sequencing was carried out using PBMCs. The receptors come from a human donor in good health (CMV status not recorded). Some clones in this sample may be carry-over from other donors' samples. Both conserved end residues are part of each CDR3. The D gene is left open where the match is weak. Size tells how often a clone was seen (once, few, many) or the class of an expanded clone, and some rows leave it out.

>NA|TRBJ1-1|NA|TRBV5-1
CASSPRQVGIEAFF
TGCGCCAGCAGCCCGCGACAGGTCGGGATTGAAGCTTTCTTT
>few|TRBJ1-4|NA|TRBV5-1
CASSQEPDEKLFF
TGCGCCAGCAGCCAGGAACCTGATGAAAAACTGTTTTTT
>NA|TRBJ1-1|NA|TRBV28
CASRFRQNTEAFF
TGTGCCAGCAGATTTCGTCAGAACACTGAAGCTTTCTTT
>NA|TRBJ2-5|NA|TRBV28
CASRDPQGYQETQYF
TGTGCCAGCAGGGACCCACAGGGATACCAAGAGACCCAGTACTTC
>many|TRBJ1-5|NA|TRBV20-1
CSARPGTQPQHF
TGCAGTGCTAGACCAGGGACTCAGCCCCAGCATTTT
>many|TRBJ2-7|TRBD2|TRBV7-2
CASSLIGTSPYEQYF
TGTGCCAGCAGCTTAATAGGGACTAGCCCCTACGAGCAGTACTTC
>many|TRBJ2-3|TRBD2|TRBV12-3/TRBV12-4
CASSYSWAGGLDTQYF
TGTGCCAGCAGCTATTCCTGGGCGGGGGGGCTAGATACGCAGTATTTT
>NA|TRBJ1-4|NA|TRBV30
CAGDRYEKLFF
TGTGCCGGAGACAGATATGAAAAACTGTTTTTT
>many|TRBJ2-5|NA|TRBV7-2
CASSPVFTGDQETQYF
TGTGCCAGCAGCCCCGTGTTTACGGGGGATCAAGAGACCCAGTACTTC
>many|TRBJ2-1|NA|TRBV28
CASRGPGMGEQFF
TGTGCCAGCAGGGGACCCGGGATGGGCGAGCAGTTCTTC
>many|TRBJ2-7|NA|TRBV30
CAWSAPDRRVSYEQYF
TGTGCCTGGAGTGCCCCTGACAGGAGAGTATCCTACGAGCAGTACTTC
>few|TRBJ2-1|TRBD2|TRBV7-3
CASSPRVAGGTRTQAYEQFF
TGTGCCAGCAGCCCCCGAGTCGCGGGGGGTACTAGGACCCAGGCCTACGAGCAGTTCTTC
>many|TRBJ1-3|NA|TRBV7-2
CASSPAQFSGNTIYF
TGTGCCAGCAGCCCCGCTCAGTTCTCTGGAAACACCATATATTTT
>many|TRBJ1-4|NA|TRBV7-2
CASSPGTPTNEKLFF
TGTGCCAGCAGCCCCGGGACGCCAACTAATGAAAAACTGTTTTTT
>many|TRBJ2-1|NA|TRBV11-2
CASYQSAGQQFF
TGTGCCAGCTACCAAAGTGCTGGCCAGCAGTTCTTC
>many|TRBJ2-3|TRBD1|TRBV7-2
CASSARGQWGADTQYF
TGTGCCAGCAGCGCCCGGGGACAGTGGGGCGCAGATACGCAGTATTTT
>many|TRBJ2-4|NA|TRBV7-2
CASSRAGLAKNIQYF
TGTGCCAGCAGCCGTGCCGGGCTAGCCAAAAACATTCAGTACTTC
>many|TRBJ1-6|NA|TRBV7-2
CASRRDGGSSPLHF
TGTGCCAGCAGGCGGGACGGTGGGAGTTCACCCCTCCACTTT
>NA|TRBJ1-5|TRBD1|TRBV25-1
CASSAGTGAHQPQHF
TGTGCCAGCAGTGCTGGGACAGGGGCACATCAGCCCCAGCATTTT
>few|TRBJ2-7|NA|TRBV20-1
CSARDRTGIVYEQYF
TGCAGTGCTAGAGATCGCACAGGGATCGTCTACGAGCAGTACTTC
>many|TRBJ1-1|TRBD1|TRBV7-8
CASSETGQANTEAFF
TGTGCCAGCAGCGAAACGGGACAGGCTAACACTGAAGCTTTCTTT
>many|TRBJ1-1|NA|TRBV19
CASIYRRNTEAFF
TGTGCCAGTATTTACAGGCGGAACACTGAAGCTTTCTTT
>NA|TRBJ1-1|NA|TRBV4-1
CASSQDLGQNTEAFF
TGCGCCAGCAGCCAAGATTTAGGTCAGAACACTGAAGCTTTCTTT